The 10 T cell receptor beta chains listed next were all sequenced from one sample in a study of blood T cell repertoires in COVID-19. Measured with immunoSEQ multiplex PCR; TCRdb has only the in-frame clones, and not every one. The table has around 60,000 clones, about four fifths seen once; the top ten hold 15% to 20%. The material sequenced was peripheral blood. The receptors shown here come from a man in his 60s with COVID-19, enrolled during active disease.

CDR3 nucleotide sequence: TGTGCCAGCAGCCCACAGGGGGCGGACTCTGGAAACACCATATATTTT. Translated: CASSPQGADSGNTIYF. The chain combines TRBV7-9 with TRBJ1-3, with TRBD1 matching over 9 bases. Trimming took 5 bases from V and 0 from J; bases not matched to a gene: 5. The CDR3 runs to 16 residues. Germline V CDR1 and CDR2: SEHNR, FQNEAQ (reference sequence).

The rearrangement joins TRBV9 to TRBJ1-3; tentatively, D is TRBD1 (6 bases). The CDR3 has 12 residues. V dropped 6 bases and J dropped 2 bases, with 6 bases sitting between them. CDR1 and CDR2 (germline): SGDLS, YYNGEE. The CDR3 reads CASKGAGNTIYF. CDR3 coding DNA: TGTGCCAGCAAGGGGGCTGGAAACACCATATATTTT.

CDR3 loop: CASSYSGDSSYEQYF. In DNA form, the CDR3 reads TGTGCCAGCAGTTACTCCGGGGATAGCTCCTACGAGCAGTACTTC. This chain joins TRBV6-5 and TRBJ2-7; TRBD2 might be the D (5 bases). Deletions cut 0 bases from V and 0 bases from J, with 9 bases between. Germline CDR1 is MNHEY and CDR2 is SVGAGI. The CDR3 has 15 amino acids.

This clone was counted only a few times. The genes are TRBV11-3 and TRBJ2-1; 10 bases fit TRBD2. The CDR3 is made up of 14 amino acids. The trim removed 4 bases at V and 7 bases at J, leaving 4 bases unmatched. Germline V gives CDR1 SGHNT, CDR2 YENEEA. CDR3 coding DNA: TGTGCCAGCAGCTCACCTAGCGGGAGAAATGAGCAGTTCTTC. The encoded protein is CASSSPSGRNEQFF.

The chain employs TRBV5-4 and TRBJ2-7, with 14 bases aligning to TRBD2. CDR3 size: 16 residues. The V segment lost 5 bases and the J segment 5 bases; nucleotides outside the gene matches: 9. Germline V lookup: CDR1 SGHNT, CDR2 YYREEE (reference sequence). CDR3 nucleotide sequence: TGTGCCAGCAGGGACGGCGGGACTAGCGGGAGCAACGAGCAGTACTTC. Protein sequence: CASRDGGTSGSNEQYF. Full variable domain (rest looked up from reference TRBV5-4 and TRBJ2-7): ETGVTQSPTHLIKTRGQQVTLRCSSQSGHNTVSWYQQALGQGPQFIFQYYREEENGRGNFPPRFSGLQFPNYSSELNVNALELDDSALYLCASRDGGTSGSNEQYFGPGTRLTVT.

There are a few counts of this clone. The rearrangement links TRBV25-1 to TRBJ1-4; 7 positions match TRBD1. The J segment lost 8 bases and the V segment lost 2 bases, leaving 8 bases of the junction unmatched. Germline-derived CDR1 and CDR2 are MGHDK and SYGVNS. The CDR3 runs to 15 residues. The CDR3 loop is CASSEQQGLEEKLFF. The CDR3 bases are TGTGCCAGCAGTGAACAACAGGGGTTGGAGGAAAAACTGTTTTTT.

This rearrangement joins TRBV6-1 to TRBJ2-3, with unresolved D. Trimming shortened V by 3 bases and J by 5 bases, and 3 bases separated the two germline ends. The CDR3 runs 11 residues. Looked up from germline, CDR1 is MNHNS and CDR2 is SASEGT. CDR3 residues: CASSDRDTQYF. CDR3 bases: TGTGCCAGCAGTGACAGAGATACGCAGTATTTT.

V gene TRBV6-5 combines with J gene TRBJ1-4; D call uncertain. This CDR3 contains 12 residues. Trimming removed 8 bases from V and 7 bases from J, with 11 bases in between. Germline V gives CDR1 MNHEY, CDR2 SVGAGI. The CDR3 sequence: CASGRAGEKLFF. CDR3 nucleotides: TGTGCCAGCGGGAGAGCGGGTGAAAAACTGTTTTTT.

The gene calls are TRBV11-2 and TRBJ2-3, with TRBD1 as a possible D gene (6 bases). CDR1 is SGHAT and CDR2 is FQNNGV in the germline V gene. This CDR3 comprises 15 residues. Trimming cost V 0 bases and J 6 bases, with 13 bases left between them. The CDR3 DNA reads TGTGCCAGCAGCTTAGATCAGGGGTCAAGTGATACGCAGTATTTT. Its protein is CASSLDQGSSDTQYF.

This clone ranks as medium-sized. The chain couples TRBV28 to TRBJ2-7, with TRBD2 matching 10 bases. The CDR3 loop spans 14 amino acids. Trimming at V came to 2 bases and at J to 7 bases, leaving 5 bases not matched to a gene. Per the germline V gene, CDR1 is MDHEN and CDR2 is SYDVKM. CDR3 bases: TGTGCCAGCAGTTTAGCTAGCGGGAGAGGGGAGCAGTACTTC. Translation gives CASSLASGRGEQYF. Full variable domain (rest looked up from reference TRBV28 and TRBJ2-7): DVKVTQSSRYLVKRTGEKVFLECVQDMDHENMFWYRQDPGLGLRLIYFSYDVKMKEKGDIPEGYSVSREKKERFSLILESASTNQTSMYLCASSLASGRGEQYFGPGTRLTVT.